This paragraph covers one T cell receptor (beta chain) sequence. The protocol was immunoSEQ multiplex PCR, while the TCRdb copy is restricted to in-frame clones and leaves out a portion. The data contain tens of thousands of clones, about 86% of them singletons. The data derive from a study of blood T cell repertoires in COVID-19. Trimming removed 8 bases from V and 7 bases from J; junction bases left unmatched: 10. This CDR3 has 14 residues. The germline V gene has CDR1 MNHEY and CDR2 SVGAGI. Sequenced: peripheral blood. The J gene is TRBJ2-1, the V gene TRBV6-5; TRBD2 matches at 8 bases. The TCR was taken from a human donor in a cohort sampled during active COVID-19. CDR3 sequence reads: CASAYGTRQNEQFF. The DNA for the CDR3 is TGTGCCAGCGCCTACGGGACTAGACAGAATGAGCAGTTCTTC.